The T cell receptor beta chain described here comes from a study of blood T cell repertoires in COVID-19. In the study overall: The samples span acute and convalescent COVID-19 from the United States, Italy and Spain.

Here immunoSEQ multiplex PCR was the method, and the copy in TCRdb shows in-frame clones only, minus some. The sample carries 150,000 to 200,000 clones, about 84% recorded once. Germline V lookup: CDR1 LNHDA, CDR2 SQIVND (reference sequence). This CDR3 is built from 13 residues. The ends were cut back, 1 base at V and 6 bases at J, with 6 bases in the middle. The sequence derives from a man aged 35-49 years who had recovered from COVID-19. The material sequenced was PBMCs or T cells enriched from blood (not recorded which). V is TRBV19 and J is TRBJ1-4; no definite D call. CDR3 sequence (DNA): TGTGCCAGTAGTATAGCACGGTATGAAAAACTGTTTTTT. This translates into CASSIARYEKLFF.